This T cell receptor beta chain was captured by sequencing in a study of technical replicates of blood from a few donors. Profiled with immunoSEQ multiplex PCR; TCRdb holds only in-frame clones, not every one. The table includes 70,000 to 95,000 clones, about 94% detected once. The germline CDR1 and CDR2 sequences are LNHDA and SQIVND (reference sequence). V lost 6 bases, J lost 4 bases, and 12 bases stayed unmatched. This CDR3 spans 16 amino acids. The receptor was derived from a human donor in good health. The rearrangement links TRBV19 to TRBJ1-2, with 9 bases fitting TRBD1. Sequencing was performed on T cells isolated from PBMCs. CDR3 in DNA: TGTGCCAGTAGGGGGGGCCAAACAGGGGGCGGCTATGGCTACACCTTC. This gives the protein CASRGGQTGGGYGYTF.